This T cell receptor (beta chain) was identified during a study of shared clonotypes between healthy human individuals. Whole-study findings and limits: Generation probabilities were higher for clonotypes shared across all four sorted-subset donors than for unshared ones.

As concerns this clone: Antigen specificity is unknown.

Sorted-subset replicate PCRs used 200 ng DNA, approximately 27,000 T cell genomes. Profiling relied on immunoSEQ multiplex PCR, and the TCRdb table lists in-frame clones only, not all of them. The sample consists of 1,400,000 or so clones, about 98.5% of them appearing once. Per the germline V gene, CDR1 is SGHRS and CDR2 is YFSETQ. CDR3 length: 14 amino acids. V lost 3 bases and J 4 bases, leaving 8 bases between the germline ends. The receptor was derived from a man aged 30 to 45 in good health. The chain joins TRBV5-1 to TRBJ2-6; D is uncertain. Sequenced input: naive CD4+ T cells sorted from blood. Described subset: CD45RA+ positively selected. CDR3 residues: CASSSFPGANVLTF. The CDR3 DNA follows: TGCGCCAGCAGCTCCTTCCCCGGGGCCAACGTCCTGACTTTC.